The next 17 T cell receptor beta chains were all read from a single sample in a study of spatial heterogeneity in lung cancer. TCRdb ran MiXCR on the 5' RACE reads and lists one entry per CDR3 protein. This sample has roughly 40,000 distinct CDR3 sequences; almost 7% occur once, and the top ten carry around 42%. Time point: sample taken at primary tumor resection. The sequencing here drew on PBMCs, taken at surgery. Source of these receptors: a female donor with early-stage non-small cell lung cancer.

J is TRBJ2-7 and V is TRBV7-3, with TRBD2 as a possible D gene (6 bases). The V gene lost 2 bases and the J gene lost 6 bases, with 14 bases spanning the gap. The CDR3 runs 14 residues. The V gene's germline CDR1 is SGHTA and CDR2 FQGTGA. The CDR3 is CASSLDGTAGEQYF. CDR3 in DNA: TGTGCCAGCAGCTTAGACGGGACTGCTGGCGAGCAGTACTTC.

Many counts were recorded for this clonotype. The chain joins TRBV6-2 or TRBV6-3 to TRBJ2-3, with D uncertain. CDR1 is MNHEY and CDR2 is SVGEGT in the germline V gene. Deletions cut 10 bases from V and 0 bases from J, with 5 bases between. The CDR3 is 11 amino acids. Here the CDR3 DNA reads TGTGCCACCTCTAGCACAGATACGCAGTATTTT. This translates into CATSSTDTQYF.

This clonotype was seen ten or more times. V usage is TRBV5-1 and J usage is TRBJ2-5, with 10 bases aligning to TRBD2. CDR1 is SGHRS and CDR2 is YFSETQ in the germline V gene. The CDR3 is made up of 14 amino acids. Germline trimming cut 4 bases from V and 5 bases from J; bases unmatched to any gene: 5. CDR3 nucleotide sequence: TGCGCCAGCAGCATTACTAGCGGGGACGAGACCCAGTACTTC. Protein sequence: CASSITSGDETQYF.

This chain links TRBV5-1 with TRBJ2-5, with 7 nucleotides matching TRBD1. V shed 5 bases and J 1 base; nucleotides not matched to a gene: 8. This CDR3 is 15 amino acids long. CDR1 is SGHRS and CDR2 is YFSETQ in the germline V gene. As DNA, the CDR3 is TGCGCCAGCAGAGAACAGGGGCTAGGCCAAGAGACCCAGTACTTC. Translation: CASREQGLGQETQYF.

A few counts support this clonotype. The rearrangement uses TRBV10-3 and TRBJ2-5; 7 bases are a match to TRBD1. Trimming removed 10 bases from V and 1 base from J; junction bases left unmatched: 9. The germline gives CDR1 ENHRY, CDR2 SYGVKD. This CDR3 comprises 14 residues. This chain's CDR3 is CATRPDRSQETQYF. In nucleotides, the CDR3 is TGTGCCACCCGCCCGGACAGGTCCCAAGAGACCCAGTACTTC.

This clonotype has at least ten counts. This chain uses TRBV7-2 with TRBJ1-1; D call uncertain. The V and J ends lost 6 bases and 5 bases respectively, with 10 bases between them. The length of the CDR3 is 12 residues. The germline CDR1 and CDR2 sequences are SGHTA and FQGNSA. Written as DNA, the CDR3 is TGTGCCAGCAGGGGTTACGGGACTGAAGCTTTCTTT. Its translation: CASRGYGTEAFF.

The CDR3 sequence: CASTSTRTQYF. CDR3 DNA: TGTGCCAGCACCAGTACTAGGACCCAGTACTTC. The chain is built from TRBV3-1 and TRBJ2-5; TRBD2 might be the D (5 bases). The germline CDR1 and CDR2 sequences are LGHDT and YNNKEL (reference sequence). V was shortened by 7 bases and J by 7 bases, with 10 bases between the two germline ends. The CDR3 is 11 residues long.

This clonotype has ten or more counts. V gene TRBV7-2 combines with J gene TRBJ1-5, with no clear D. Germline CDR1 is SGHTA and CDR2 is FQGNSA. The germline V and J ends were trimmed by 2 bases and 4 bases, with 12 bases remaining between them. The CDR3 is 15 amino acids. Written as DNA, the CDR3 is TGTGCCAGCAGCTTAATGGCAGGTGGTAATCAGCCCCAGCATTTT. Its protein is CASSLMAGGNQPQHF.

This clonotype was recorded at least ten times. The genes are TRBV20-1 and TRBJ2-3; maybe TRBD1 (6 bases). The V gene lost 6 bases and the J gene lost 0 bases, with 13 bases spanning the gap. The CDR3 runs to 14 residues. Germline-derived CDR1 and CDR2 are DFQATT and SNEGSKA (reference sequence). CDR3 protein: CSASRDKSTDTQYF. In DNA, the CDR3 is TGCAGTGCGTCACGGGACAAAAGCACAGATACGCAGTATTTT.

Notes on this clonotype: A much larger clonotype is one base distant, so this may be a read error. This chain joins TRBV5-1 and TRBJ1-5; D perhaps matches TRBD1 (5 bases). This CDR3 is built from 15 residues. V was cut by 2 bases and J by 7 bases, with 16 bases left in between. Germline-derived CDR1 and CDR2 are SGHRS and YFSETQ. The CDR3 protein is CASSLIAGTGQPQHF. The CDR3 nucleotides read TGCGCCAGCAGCTTAATCGCAGGGACGGGCCAGCCCCAGCATTTT.

There are a few counts of this clonotype. The J gene is TRBJ1-1, the V gene TRBV20-1; perhaps TRBD1 as D (6 bases). CDR3 size: 13 residues. CDR1 is DFQATT, CDR2 SNEGSKA, per germline (reference sequence). V shed 3 bases and J shed 0 bases, with 8 bases lying between them. The CDR3: CSASRDMNTEAFF. Written as DNA, the CDR3 is TGCAGTGCTAGTAGGGACATGAACACTGAAGCTTTCTTT.

In its sample, this clonotype was seen many times. This chain uses TRBV28 with TRBJ1-6; D gene uncertain. V was cut by 5 bases and J by 10 bases, with 15 bases left in between. Germline CDR1 reads MDHEN; CDR2 reads SYDVKM. The CDR3 consists of 14 residues. The CDR3 region has the DNA TGTGCCAGCAGTCCTCCTCCCTCGGGGTCACCCCTCCACTTT. It codes for CASSPPPSGSPLHF. Full variable domain (outside the CDR3, taken from reference TRBV28 and TRBJ1-6): DVKVTQSSRYLVKRTGEKVFLECVQDMDHENMFWYRQDPGLGLRLIYFSYDVKMKEKGDIPEGYSVSREKKERFSLILESASTNQTSMYLCASSPPPSGSPLHFGNGTRLTVT.

This clonotype was seen repeatedly, ten times or more. This chain joins TRBV5-1 and TRBJ2-3; D could derive from TRBD1 or TRBD2 (6 bases each). CDR1 and CDR2 from the germline V gene are SGHRS and YFSETQ. V lost 4 bases and J lost 2, with 11 bases in between. The CDR3 spans 14 residues. The CDR3 region is CASSQGTVTDTQYF. Written as DNA, the CDR3 is TGCGCCAGCAGCCAGGGGACTGTCACAGATACGCAGTATTTT.

This chain uses TRBV28 with TRBJ1-2; TRBD1 matches 11 bases. V gave up 6 bases and J gave up 7 bases; unmatched junction bases: 7. Germline V gene lookup returns CDR1 MDHEN and CDR2 SYDVKM. The CDR3 is made up of 14 amino acids. Written as DNA, the CDR3 is TGTGCCAGCAGCTTAGGACAGGGGGCGTCTGGCTACACCTTC. Translation gives CASSLGQGASGYTF.

Ten or more counts support this clonotype. This chain joins TRBV7-2 and TRBJ2-1; D uncertain. The length of the CDR3 is 15 residues. The germline V gene encodes CDR1 SGHTA and CDR2 FQGNSA. Trimming took 0 bases from V and 4 from J, leaving 10 bases between them. The CDR3 is CASSLAGNRYNEQFF. As DNA, the CDR3 is TGTGCCAGCAGCTTAGCGGGGAATAGGTACAATGAGCAGTTCTTC.

There are many counts of this clonotype. The chain links TRBV5-1 to TRBJ2-1; 8 bases align to TRBD2. The CDR3 consists of 16 residues. Trimming at V came to 4 bases and at J to 1 base, leaving 7 bases not matched to a gene. CDR1 SGHRS and CDR2 YFSETQ come from the germline V gene. The CDR3 sequence is CASSRTGGGSYNEQFF. For the CDR3, the DNA is TGCGCCAGCAGCCGGACTGGCGGGGGGTCCTACAATGAGCAGTTCTTC.

This clonotype was detected many times. Here the CDR3 reads CASSYGEVAFTDTQYF. CDR3 DNA sequence: TGTGCCAGCAGTTACGGGGAGGTAGCGTTCACAGATACGCAGTATTTT. The V call is TRBV6-2 or TRBV6-3, the J call TRBJ2-3; possible D gene TRBD2, 6 bases. This CDR3 has 16 residues. Per germline, CDR1 MNHEY and CDR2 SVGEGT. Trimming stripped 2 bases from V and 2 bases from J, with 14 bases between.